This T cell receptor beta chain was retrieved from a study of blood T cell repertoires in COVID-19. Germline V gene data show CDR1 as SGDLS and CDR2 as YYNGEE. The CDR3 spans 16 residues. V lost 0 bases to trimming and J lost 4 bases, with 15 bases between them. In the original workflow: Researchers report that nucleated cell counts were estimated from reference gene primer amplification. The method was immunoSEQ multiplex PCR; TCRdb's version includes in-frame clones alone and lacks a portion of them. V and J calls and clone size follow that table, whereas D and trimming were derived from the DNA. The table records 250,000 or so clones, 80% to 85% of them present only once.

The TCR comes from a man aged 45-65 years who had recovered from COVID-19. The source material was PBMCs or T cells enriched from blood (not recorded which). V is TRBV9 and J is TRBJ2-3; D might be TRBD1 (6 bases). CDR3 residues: CASSVGGRTPSDTQYF. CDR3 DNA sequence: TGTGCCAGCAGCGTAGGGGGGCGGACTCCCTCAGATACGCAGTATTTT.